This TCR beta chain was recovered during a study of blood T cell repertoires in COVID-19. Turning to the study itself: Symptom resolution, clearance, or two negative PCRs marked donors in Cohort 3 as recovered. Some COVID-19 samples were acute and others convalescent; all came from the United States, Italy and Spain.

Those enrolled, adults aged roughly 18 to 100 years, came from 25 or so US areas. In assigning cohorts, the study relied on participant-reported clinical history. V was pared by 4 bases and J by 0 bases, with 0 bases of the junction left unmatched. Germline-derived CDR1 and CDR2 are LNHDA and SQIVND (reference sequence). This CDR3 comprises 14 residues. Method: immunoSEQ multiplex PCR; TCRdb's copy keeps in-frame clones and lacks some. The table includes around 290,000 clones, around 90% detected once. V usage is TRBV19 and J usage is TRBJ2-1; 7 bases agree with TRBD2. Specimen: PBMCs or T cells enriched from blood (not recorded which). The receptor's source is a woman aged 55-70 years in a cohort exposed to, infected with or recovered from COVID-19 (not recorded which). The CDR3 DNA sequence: TGTGCCAGTAGTAGCGGGAGCTCCTACAATGAGCAGTTCTTC. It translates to CASSSGSSYNEQFF.